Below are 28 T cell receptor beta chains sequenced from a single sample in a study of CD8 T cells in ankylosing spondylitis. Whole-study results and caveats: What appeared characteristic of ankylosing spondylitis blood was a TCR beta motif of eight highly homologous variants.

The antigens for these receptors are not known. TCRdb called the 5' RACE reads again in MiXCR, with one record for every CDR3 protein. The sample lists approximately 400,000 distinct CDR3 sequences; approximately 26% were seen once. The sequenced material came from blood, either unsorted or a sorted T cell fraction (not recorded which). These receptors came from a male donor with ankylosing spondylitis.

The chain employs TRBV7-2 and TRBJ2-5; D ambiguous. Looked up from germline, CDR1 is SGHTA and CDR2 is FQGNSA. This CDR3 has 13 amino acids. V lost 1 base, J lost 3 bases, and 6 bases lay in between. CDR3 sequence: CASSLVVEETQYF. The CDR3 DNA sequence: TGTGCCAGCAGCTTAGTGGTCGAAGAGACCCAGTACTTC.

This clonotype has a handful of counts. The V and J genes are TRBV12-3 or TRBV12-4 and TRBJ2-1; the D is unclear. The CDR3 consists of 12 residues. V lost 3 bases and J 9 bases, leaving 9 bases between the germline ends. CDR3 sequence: CASSFSHGEQFF. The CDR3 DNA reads TGTGCCAGCAGTTTCTCGCACGGTGAGCAGTTCTTC.

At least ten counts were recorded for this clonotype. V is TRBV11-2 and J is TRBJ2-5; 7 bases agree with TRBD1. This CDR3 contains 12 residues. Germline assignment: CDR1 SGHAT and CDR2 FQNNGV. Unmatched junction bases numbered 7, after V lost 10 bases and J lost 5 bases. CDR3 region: CATQGLGETQYF. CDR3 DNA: TGTGCCACACAGGGGTTGGGTGAGACCCAGTACTTC.

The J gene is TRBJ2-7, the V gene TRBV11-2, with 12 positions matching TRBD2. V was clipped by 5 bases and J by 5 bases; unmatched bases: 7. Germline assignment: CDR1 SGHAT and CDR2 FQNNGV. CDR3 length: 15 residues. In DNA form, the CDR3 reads TGTGCCAGCAGCAGGCTAGCGGGAGGGCCCCACGAGCAGTACTTC. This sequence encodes CASSRLAGGPHEQYF.

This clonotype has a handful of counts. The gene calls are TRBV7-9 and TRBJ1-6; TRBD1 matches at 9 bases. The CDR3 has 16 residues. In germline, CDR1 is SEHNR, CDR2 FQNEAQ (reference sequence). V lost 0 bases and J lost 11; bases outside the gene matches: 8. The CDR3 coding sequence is TGTGCCAGCAGCTTAGCACCGGACAGGGGAAGTCCACCCCTCCACTTT. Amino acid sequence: CASSLAPDRGSPPLHF.

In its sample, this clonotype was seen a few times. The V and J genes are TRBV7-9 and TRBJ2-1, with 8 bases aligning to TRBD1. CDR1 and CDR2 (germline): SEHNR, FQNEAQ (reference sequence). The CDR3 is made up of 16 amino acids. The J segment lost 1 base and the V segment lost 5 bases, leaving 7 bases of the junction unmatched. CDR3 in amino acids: CASSTDRGPSYNEQFF. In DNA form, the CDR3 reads TGTGCCAGCAGCACAGACAGGGGCCCATCCTACAATGAGCAGTTCTTC. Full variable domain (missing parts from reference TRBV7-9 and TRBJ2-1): DTGVSQNPRHKITKRGQNVTFRCDPISEHNRLYWYRQTLGQGPEFLTYFQNEAQLEKSRLLSDRFSAERPKGSFSTLEIQRTEQGDSAMYLCASSTDRGPSYNEQFFGPGTRLTVL.

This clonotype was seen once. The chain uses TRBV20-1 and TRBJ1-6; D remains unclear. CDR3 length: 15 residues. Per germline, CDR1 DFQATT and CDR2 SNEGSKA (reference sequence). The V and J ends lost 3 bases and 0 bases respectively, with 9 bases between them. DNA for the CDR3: TGCAGTGCTAGCCCCGTGAACTCCTATAATTCACCCCTCCACTTT. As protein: CSASPVNSYNSPLHF.

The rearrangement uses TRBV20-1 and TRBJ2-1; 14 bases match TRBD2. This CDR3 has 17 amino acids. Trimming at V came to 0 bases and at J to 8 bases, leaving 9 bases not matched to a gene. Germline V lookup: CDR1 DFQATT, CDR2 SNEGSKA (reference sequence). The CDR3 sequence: CSARDPGTSGSLDEQFF. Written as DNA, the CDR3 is TGCAGTGCTAGAGATCCCGGGACTAGCGGGAGTTTGGATGAGCAGTTCTTC.

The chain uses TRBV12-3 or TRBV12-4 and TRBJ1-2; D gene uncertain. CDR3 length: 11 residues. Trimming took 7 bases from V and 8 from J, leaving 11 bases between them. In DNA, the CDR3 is TGTGCCAGCAACATCGGGAGAGGCTACACCTTC. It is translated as CASNIGRGYTF.

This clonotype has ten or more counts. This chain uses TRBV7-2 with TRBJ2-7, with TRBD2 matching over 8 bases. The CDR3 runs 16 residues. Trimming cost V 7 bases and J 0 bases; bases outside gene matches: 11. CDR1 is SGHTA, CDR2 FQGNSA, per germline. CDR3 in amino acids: CASNIRAGGHSYEQYF. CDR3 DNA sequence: TGTGCCAGCAACATACGCGCGGGAGGCCACTCCTACGAGCAGTACTTC.

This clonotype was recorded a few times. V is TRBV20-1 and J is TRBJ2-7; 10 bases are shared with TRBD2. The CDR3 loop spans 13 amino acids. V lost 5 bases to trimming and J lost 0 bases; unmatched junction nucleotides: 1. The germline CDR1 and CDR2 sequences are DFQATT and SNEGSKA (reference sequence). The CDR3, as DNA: TGCAGTGCTCCTAGCGGGAGCTCCTACGAGCAGTACTTC. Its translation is CSAPSGSSYEQYF.

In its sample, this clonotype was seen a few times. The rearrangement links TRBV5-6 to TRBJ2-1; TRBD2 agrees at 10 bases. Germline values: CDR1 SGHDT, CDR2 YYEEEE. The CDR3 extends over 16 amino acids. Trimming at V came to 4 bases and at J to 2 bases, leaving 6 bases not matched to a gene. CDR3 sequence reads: CASSLTLAGAYNEQFF. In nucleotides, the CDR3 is TGTGCCAGCAGCCTTACCCTAGCGGGAGCCTACAATGAGCAGTTCTTC.

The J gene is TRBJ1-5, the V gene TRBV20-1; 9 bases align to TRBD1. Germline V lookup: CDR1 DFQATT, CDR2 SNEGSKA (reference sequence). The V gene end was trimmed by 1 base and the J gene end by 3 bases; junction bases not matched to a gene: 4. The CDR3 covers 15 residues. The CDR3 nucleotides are TGCAGTGCTAGAGGACAGGGGGGGTCCAATCAGCCCCAGCATTTT. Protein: CSARGQGGSNQPQHF.

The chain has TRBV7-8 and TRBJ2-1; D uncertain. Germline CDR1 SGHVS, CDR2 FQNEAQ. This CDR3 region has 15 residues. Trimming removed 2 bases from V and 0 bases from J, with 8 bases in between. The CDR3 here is CASSLKSSSYNEQFF. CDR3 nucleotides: TGTGCCAGCAGCTTAAAAAGTAGCTCCTACAATGAGCAGTTCTTC.

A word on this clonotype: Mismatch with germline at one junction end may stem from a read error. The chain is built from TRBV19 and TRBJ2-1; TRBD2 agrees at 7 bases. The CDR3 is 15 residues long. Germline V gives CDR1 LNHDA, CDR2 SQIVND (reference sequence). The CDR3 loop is CASSIEGGRAGELFF. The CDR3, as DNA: TGTGCCAGTAGTATAGAGGGTGGTAGGGCGGGAGAGCTGTTCTTC.

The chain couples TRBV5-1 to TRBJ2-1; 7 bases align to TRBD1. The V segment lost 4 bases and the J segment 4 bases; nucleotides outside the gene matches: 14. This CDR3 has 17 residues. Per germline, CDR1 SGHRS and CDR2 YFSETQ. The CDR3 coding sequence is TGCGCCAGCAGCCTACATCGGGACAGAGGGAGATACAATGAGCAGTTCTTC. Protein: CASSLHRDRGRYNEQFF.

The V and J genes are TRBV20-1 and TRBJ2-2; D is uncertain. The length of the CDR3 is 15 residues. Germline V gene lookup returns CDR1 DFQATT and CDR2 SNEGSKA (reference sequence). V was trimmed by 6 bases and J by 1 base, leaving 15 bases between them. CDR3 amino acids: CSATSIQRNTGELFF. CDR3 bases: TGCAGTGCCACATCGATACAGCGGAACACCGGGGAGCTGTTTTTT.

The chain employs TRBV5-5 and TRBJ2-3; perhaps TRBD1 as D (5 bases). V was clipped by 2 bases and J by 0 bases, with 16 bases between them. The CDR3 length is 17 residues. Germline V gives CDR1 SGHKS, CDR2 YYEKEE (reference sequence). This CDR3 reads CASSLRPDTSSTDTQYF. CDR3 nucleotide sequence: TGTGCCAGCAGCTTACGCCCGGACACTTCTAGCACAGATACGCAGTATTTT. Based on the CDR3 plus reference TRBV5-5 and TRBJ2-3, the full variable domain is DAGVTQSPTHLIKTRGQQVTLRCSPISGHKSVSWYQQVLGQGPQFIFQYYEKEERGRGNFPDRFSARQFPNYSSELNVNALLLGDSALYLCASSLRPDTSSTDTQYFGPGTRLTVL.

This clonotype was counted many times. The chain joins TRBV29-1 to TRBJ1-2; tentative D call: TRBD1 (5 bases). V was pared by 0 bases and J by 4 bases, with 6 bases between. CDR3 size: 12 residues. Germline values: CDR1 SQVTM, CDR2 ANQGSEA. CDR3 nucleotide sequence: TGCAGCGTTGAAGAGGGGCTCTATGGCTACACCTTC. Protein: CSVEEGLYGYTF.

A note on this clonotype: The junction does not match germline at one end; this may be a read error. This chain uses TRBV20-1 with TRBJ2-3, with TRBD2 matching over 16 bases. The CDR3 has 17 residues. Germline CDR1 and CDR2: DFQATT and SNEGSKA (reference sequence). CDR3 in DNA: TGCAGCGCTAGAGGGGGACTAGCGGGAGGGACCGTAGATACGCAGTATTTT. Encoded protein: CSARGGLAGGTVDTQYF.

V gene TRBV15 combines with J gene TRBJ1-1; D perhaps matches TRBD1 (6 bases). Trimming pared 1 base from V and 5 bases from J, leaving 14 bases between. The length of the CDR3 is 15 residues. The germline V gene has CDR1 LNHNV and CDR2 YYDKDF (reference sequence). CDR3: CATSRAWGGRTEAFF. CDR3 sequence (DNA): TGTGCCACCAGCAGAGCCTGGGGGGGGCGAACTGAAGCTTTCTTT.

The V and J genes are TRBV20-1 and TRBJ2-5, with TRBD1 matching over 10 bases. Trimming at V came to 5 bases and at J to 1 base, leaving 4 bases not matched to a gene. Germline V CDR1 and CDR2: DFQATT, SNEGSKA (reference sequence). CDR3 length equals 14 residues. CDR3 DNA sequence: TGCAGTGCTCCTCGACAGGGGGCCCAAGAGACCCAGTACTTC. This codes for CSAPRQGAQETQYF.

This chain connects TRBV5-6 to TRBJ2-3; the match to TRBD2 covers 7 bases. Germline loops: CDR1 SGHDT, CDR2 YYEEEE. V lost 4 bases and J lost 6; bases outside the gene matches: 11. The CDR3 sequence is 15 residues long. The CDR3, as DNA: TGTGCCAGCAGCCCGGGGACTATAAGGGTGGATACGCAGTATTTT. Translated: CASSPGTIRVDTQYF.

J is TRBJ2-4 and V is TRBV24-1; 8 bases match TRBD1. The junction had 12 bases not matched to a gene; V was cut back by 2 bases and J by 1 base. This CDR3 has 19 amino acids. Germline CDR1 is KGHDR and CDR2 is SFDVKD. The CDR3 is CATSDSKQGELLAKNIQYF. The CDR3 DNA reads TGTGCCACCAGTGATTCGAAACAGGGGGAGCTTTTGGCCAAAAACATTCAGTACTTC.

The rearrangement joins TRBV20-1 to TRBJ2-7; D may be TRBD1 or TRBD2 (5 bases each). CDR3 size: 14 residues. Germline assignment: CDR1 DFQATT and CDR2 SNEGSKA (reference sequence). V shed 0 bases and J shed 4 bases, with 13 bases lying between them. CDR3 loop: CSARDSSEGYEQYF. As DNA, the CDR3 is TGCAGTGCTAGAGATTCATCCGAGGGGTACGAGCAGTACTTC.

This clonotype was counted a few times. CDR3 amino acids: CSVETGYNEQFF. DNA for the CDR3: TGCAGCGTAGAGACGGGGTACAATGAGCAGTTCTTC. V and J are TRBV29-1 and TRBJ2-1, with D tentatively TRBD2 (5 bases). The CDR3 length is 12 residues. From germline, CDR1 is SQVTM and CDR2 ANQGSEA. V was cut by 6 bases and J by 4 bases, with 10 bases left in between.

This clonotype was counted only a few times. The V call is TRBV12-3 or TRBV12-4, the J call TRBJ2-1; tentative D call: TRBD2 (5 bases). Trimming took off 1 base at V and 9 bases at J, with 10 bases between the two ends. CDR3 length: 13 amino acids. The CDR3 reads CASSLEVGSEQFF. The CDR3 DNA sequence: TGTGCCAGCAGTTTAGAGGTGGGGAGTGAGCAGTTCTTC.

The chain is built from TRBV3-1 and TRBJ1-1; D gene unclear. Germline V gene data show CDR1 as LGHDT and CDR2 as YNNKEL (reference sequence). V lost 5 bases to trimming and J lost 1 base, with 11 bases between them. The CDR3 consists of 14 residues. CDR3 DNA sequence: TGTGCCAGCAGCACCTCGAGGCAGAACACTGAAGCTTTCTTT. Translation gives CASSTSRQNTEAFF.